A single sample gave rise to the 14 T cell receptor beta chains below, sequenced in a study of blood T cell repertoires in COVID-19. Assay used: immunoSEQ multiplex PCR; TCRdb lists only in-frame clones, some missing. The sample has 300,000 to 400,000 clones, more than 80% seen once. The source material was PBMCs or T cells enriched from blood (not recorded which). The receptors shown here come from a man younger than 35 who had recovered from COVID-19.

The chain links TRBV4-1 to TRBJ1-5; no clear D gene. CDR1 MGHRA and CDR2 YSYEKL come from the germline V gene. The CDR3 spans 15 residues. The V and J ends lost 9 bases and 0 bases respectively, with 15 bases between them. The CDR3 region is CASGSFPDSNQPQHF. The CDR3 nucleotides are TGCGCCAGTGGCAGTTTCCCCGATAGCAATCAGCCCCAGCATTTT.

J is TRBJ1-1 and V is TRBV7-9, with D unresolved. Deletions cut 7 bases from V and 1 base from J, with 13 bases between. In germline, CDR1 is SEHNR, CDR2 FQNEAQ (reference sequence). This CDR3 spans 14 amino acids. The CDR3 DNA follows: TGTGCCAGCATCCGTGCGGCGGAGAACACTGAAGCTTTCTTT. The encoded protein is CASIRAAENTEAFF.

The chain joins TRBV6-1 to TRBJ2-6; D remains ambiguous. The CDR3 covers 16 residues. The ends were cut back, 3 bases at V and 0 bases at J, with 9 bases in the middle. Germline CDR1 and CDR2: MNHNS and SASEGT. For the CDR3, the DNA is TGTGCCAGCAGTGATCACTTTGGCTCTGGGGCCAACGTCCTGACTTTC. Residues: CASSDHFGSGANVLTF.

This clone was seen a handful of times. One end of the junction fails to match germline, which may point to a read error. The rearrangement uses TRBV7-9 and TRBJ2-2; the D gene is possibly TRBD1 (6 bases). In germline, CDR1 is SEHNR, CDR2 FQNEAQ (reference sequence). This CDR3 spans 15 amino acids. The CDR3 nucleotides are TGTGCCAGCAGCACGACCGGGACAAACAACGGGGAGCTGTTTTTT. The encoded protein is CASSTTGTNNGELFF.

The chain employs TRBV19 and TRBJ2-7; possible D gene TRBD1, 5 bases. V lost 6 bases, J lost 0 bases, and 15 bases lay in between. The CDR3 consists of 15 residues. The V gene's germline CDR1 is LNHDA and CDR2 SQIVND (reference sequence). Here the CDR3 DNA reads TGTGCCAGTAGCCCTGGGGCAGGGCGCTCCTACGAGCAGTACTTC. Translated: CASSPGAGRSYEQYF.

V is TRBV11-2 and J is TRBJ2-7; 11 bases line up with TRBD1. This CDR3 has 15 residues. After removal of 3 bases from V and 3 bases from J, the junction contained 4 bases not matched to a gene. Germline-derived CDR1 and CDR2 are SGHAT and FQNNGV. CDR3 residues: CASSLRTGGGYEQYF. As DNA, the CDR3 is TGTGCCAGCAGCTTGAGGACAGGGGGCGGCTACGAGCAGTACTTC. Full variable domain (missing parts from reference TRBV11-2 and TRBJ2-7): EAGVAQSPRYKIIEKRQSVAFWCNPISGHATLYWYQQILGQGPKLLIQFQNNGVVDDSQLPKDRFSAERLKGVDSTLKIQPAKLEDSAVYLCASSLRTGGGYEQYFGPGTRLTVT.

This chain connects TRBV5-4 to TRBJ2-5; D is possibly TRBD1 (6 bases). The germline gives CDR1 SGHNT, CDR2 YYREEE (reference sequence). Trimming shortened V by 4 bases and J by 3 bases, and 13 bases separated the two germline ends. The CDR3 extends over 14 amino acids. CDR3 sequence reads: CASSPGQTKETQYF. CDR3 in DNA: TGTGCCAGCAGCCCAGGACAGACCAAAGAGACCCAGTACTTC.

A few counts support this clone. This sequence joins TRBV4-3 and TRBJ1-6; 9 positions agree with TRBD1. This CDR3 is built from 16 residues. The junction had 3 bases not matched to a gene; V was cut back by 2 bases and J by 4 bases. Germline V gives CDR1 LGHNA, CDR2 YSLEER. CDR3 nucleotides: TGCGCCAGCAGCCAAAGGGACAGGGCGTATAATTCACCCCTCCACTTT. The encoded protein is CASSQRDRAYNSPLHF.

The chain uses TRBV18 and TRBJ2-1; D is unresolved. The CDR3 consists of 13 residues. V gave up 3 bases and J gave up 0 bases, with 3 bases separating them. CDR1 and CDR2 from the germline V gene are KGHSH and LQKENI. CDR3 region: CASSPYSYNEQFF. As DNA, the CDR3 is TGTGCCAGCTCACCCTACTCCTACAATGAGCAGTTCTTC. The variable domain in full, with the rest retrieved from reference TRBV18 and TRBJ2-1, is NAGVMQNPRHLVRRRGQEARLRCSPMKGHSHVYWYRQLPEEGLKFMVYLQKENIIDESGMPKERFSAEFPKEGPSILRIQQVVRGDSAAYFCASSPYSYNEQFFGPGTRLTVL.

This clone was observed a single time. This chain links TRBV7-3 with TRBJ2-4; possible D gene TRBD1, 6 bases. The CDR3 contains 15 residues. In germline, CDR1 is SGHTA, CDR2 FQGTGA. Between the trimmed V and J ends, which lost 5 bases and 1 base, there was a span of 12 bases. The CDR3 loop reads CASSPQGNAKNIQYF. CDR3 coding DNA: TGTGCCAGCAGCCCACAGGGAAACGCCAAAAACATTCAGTACTTC.

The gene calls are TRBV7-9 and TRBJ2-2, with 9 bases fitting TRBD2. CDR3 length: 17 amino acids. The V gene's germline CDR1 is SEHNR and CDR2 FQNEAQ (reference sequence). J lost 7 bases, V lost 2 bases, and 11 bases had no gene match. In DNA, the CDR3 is TGTGCCAGCAGCTTAAACCCCGGACTAGCGAAACGCGGGGAGCTGTTTTTT. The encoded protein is CASSLNPGLAKRGELFF.

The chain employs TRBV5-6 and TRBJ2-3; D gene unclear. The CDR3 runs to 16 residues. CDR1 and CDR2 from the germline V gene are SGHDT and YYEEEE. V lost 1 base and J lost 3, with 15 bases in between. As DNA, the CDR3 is TGTGCCAGCAGCTTGACTATCCAAACAATGACAGATACGCAGTATTTT. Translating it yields CASSLTIQTMTDTQYF. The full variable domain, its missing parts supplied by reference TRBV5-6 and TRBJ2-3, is DAGVTQSPTHLIKTRGQQVTLRCSPKSGHDTVSWYQQALGQGPQFIFQYYEEEERQRGNFPDRFSGHQFPNYSSELNVNALLLGDSALYLCASSLTIQTMTDTQYFGPGTRLTVL.

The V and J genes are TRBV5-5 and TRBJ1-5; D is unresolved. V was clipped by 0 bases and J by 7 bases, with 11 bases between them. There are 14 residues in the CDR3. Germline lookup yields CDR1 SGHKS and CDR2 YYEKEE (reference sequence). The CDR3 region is CASSLAWGGQPQHF. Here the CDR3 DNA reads TGTGCCAGCAGCTTGGCTTGGGGAGGGCAGCCCCAGCATTTT.

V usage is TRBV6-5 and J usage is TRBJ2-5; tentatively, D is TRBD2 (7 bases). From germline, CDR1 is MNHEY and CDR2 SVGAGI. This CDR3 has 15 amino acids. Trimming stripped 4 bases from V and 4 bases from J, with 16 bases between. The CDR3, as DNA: TGTGCCAGCAGTTGGACGGGGGGCGAATCAGAGACCCAGTACTTC. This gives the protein CASSWTGGESETQYF.